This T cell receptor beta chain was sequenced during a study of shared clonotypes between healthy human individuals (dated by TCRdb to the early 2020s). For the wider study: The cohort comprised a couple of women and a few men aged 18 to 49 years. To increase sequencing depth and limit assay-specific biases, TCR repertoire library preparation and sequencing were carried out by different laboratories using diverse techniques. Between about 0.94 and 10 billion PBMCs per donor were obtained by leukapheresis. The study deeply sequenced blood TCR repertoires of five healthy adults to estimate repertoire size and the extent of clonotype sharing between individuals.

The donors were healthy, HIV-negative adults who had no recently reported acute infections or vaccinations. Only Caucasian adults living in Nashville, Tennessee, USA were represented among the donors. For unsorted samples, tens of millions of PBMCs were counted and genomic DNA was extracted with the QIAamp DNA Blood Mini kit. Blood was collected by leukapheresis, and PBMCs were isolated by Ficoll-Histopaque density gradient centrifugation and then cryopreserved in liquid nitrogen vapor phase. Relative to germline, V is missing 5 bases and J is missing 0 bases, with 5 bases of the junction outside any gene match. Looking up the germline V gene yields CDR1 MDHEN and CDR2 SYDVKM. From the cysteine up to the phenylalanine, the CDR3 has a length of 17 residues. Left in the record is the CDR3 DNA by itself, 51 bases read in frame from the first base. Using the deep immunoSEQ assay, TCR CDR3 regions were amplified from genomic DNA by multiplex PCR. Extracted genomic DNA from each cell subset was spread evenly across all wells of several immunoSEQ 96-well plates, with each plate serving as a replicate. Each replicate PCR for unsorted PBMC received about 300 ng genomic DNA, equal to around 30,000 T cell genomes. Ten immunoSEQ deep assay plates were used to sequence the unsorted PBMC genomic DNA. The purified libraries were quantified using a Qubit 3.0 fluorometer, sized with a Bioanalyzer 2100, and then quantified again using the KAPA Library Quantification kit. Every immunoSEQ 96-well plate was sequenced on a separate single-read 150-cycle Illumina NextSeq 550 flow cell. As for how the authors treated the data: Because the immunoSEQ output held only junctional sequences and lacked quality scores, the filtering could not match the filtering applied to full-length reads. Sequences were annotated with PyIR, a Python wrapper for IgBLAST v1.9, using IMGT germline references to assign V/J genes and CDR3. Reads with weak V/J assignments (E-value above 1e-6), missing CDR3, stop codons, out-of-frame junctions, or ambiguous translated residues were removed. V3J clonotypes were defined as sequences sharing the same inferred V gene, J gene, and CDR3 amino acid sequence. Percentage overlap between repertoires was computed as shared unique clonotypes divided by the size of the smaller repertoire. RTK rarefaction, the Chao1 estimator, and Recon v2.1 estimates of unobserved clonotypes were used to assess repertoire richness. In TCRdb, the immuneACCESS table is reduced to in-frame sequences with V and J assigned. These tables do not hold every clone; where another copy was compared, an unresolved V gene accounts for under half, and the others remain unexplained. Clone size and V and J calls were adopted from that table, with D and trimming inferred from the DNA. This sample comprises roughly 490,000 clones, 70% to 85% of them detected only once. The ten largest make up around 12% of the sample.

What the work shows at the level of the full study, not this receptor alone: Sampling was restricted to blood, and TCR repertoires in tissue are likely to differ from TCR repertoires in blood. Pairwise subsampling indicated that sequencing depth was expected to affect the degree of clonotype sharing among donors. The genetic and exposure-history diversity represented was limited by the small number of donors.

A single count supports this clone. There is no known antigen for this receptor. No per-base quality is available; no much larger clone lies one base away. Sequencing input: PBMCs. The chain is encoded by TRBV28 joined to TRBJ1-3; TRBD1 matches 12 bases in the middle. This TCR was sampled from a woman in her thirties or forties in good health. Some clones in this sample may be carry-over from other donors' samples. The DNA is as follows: TGTGCCAGCAGTCCCCTGGGACAGGGGGCCTCTGGAAACACCATATATTTT. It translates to CASSPLGQGASGNTIYF.